Here is one TCR beta chain with its context. Its specificity is not known. RNA transcripts yielded amplified TCR beta CDR3 regions. The HTBI primer set was used in a first-round RT-PCR of the TCR CDR3. TCRdb passed the multiplex PCR reads through MiXCR, listing each CDR3 protein once. The data contain hundreds of thousands of distinct CDR3 sequences, roughly 14% of them seen just once; the ten biggest clones take up around 4.1%. This sample was included in a study of T cells in Graves' hyperthyroidism and ophthalmopathy. Study-level results: Most expanded thyroid clonotypes above 0.001 recurred in blood.

The J segment lost 0 bases and the V segment lost 4 bases, leaving 5 bases of the junction unmatched. The CDR3 runs to 15 residues. Germline CDR1 LGHNA, CDR2 YSLEER. Clinical symptoms, serum thyroxine and TRAb, thyroid ultrasound and orbital computed tomography were used for the diagnoses. Sequenced input: blood. The sequence came from a woman aged 40 to 55 with Graves' ophthalmopathy. The rearrangement links TRBV4-3 to TRBJ1-1; 7 nucleotides align to TRBD1. CDR3 protein: CASSRGGQMNTEAFF. The DNA for the CDR3 is TGCGCCAGCAGCCGAGGGGGACAGATGAACACTGAAGCTTTCTTT.